Below are 27 T cell receptor beta chains sequenced from a single sample in a study of T cells in Graves' hyperthyroidism and ophthalmopathy. Amplification of TCR beta CDR3 regions used RNA as the template. The study used the HTBI primer set for a first-round RT-PCR of the TCR CDR3. TCRdb fed the multiplex PCR reads into MiXCR, producing one record per CDR3 protein. Here the sample spans about 350,000 distinct CDR3 sequences, approximately 13% being singletons. Sequences were obtained from blood. These receptors all stem from a woman aged 30 to 39 with Graves' hyperthyroidism.

This chain links TRBV19 with TRBJ2-2; perhaps TRBD1 as D (6 bases). Germline V gene data show CDR1 as LNHDA and CDR2 as SQIVND (reference sequence). The CDR3 extends over 13 amino acids. The ends were cut back, 5 bases at V and 4 bases at J, with 8 bases in the middle. DNA of the CDR3: TGTGCCAGTAGTGCAGGGGTCACCGGGGAGCTGTTTTTT. Its protein is CASSAGVTGELFF.

This clonotype came up a few times. The CDR3: CASSSRRQDNEKLFF. In DNA, the CDR3 is TGTGCCAGCAGCTCTAGGAGACAGGATAATGAAAAACTGTTTTTT. The V call is TRBV27, the J call TRBJ1-4; weak D call: TRBD1 (6 bases). V dropped 6 bases and J dropped 4 bases, with 15 bases sitting between them. Germline-derived CDR1 and CDR2 are MNHEY and SMNVEV (reference sequence). The CDR3 totals 15 residues.

This clonotype was picked up a small number of times. The genes are TRBV20-1 and TRBJ2-7; D not resolved. Trimming left V 0 bases short and J 3 bases short, with 9 bases between. The CDR3 sequence is 13 residues long. Germline CDR1 reads DFQATT; CDR2 reads SNEGSKA (reference sequence). The CDR3 region is CSARDLGHYEQYF. CDR3 nucleotide sequence: TGCAGTGCTAGAGATTTGGGTCACTACGAGCAGTACTTC.

Ten or more counts support this clonotype. V and J are TRBV28 and TRBJ2-7; TRBD2 agrees at 7 bases. V dropped 6 bases and J dropped 0; count of bases not matched to a gene: 2. In germline, CDR1 is MDHEN, CDR2 SYDVKM. The CDR3 consists of 13 residues. The CDR3 reads CASSAGVSYEQYF. In DNA form, the CDR3 reads TGTGCCAGCAGCGCGGGGGTCTCCTACGAGCAGTACTTC.

This clonotype was recorded a few times. The chain uses TRBV20-1 and TRBJ2-3; TRBD1 matches 7 bases. The CDR3 is made up of 19 amino acids. V lost 0 bases to trimming and J lost 4 bases; unmatched junction nucleotides: 19. Germline V gene lookup returns CDR1 DFQATT and CDR2 SNEGSKA (reference sequence). This chain's CDR3 is CSAREAVYSGTAAADTQYF. CDR3 nucleotides: TGCAGTGCTAGAGAAGCGGTTTACTCCGGGACAGCCGCCGCAGATACGCAGTATTTT.

This clonotype was recorded many times. J is TRBJ2-7 and V is TRBV12-3 or TRBV12-4; D not resolved. The ends were cut back, 6 bases at V and 6 bases at J, with 9 bases in the middle. There are 11 residues in the CDR3. This chain's CDR3 is CASSLTGEQYF. The CDR3 nucleotides read TGTGCCAGCAGCCTTACCGGCGAGCAGTACTTC.

This chain uses TRBV20-1 with TRBJ2-7, with 7 nucleotides matching TRBD2. The CDR3 totals 16 residues. Germline CDR1 is DFQATT and CDR2 is SNEGSKA (reference sequence). Losses at the gene ends were 5 bases for V and 2 bases for J; bases not matched to a gene: 15. CDR3 protein: CSAPSAQGGVAYEQYF. In DNA, the CDR3 is TGCAGTGCTCCAAGTGCCCAGGGAGGGGTGGCCTACGAGCAGTACTTC.

This clonotype was seen at least ten times. CDR3 sequence reads: CSASDRQGRLETQYF. The CDR3 region has the DNA TGCAGTGCTAGTGATCGTCAGGGGAGACTGGAGACCCAGTACTTC. The rearrangement joins TRBV20-1 to TRBJ2-5; tentatively, D is TRBD1 (6 bases). CDR1 is DFQATT, CDR2 SNEGSKA, per germline (reference sequence). Deletions cut 3 bases from V and 5 bases from J, with 19 bases between. The CDR3 spans 15 residues.

This clonotype was picked up many times. This rearrangement joins TRBV24-1 to TRBJ2-5; 7 bases are shared with TRBD2. The CDR3 covers 14 residues. Per germline, CDR1 KGHDR and CDR2 SFDVKD. Unmatched junction bases numbered 3, after V lost 3 bases and J lost 3 bases. CDR3 sequence reads: CATSDPGREETQYF. DNA of the CDR3: TGTGCCACCAGTGATCCAGGGAGGGAAGAGACCCAGTACTTC.

The chain joins TRBV20-1 to TRBJ2-1; D remains ambiguous. V lost 3 bases to trimming and J lost 7 bases, with 7 bases between them. Per the germline V gene, CDR1 is DFQATT and CDR2 is SNEGSKA (reference sequence). The CDR3 runs 11 residues. CDR3 sequence: CSARRGNEQFF. The CDR3 DNA reads as TGCAGTGCTAGGCGAGGTAATGAGCAGTTCTTC.

The chain joins TRBV11-3 to TRBJ1-4, with D possibly being TRBD1 (5 bases). Germline CDR1 SGHNT, CDR2 YENEEA. V dropped 0 bases and J dropped 8 bases, with 10 bases sitting between them. The CDR3 loop spans 14 amino acids. The CDR3 loop is CASSLDRRDEKLFF. CDR3 sequence (DNA): TGTGCCAGCAGCTTAGATAGGAGGGACGAAAAACTGTTTTTT.

The chain joins TRBV30 to TRBJ2-7; D perhaps matches TRBD2 (6 bases). The V end lost 0 bases, the J end lost 0 bases, and 12 bases lay between the germline ends. The CDR3 has 15 residues. Germline lookup yields CDR1 GTSNPN and CDR2 SVGIG (reference sequence). CDR3 bases: TGTGCCTGGAGTGTACCGCGGGGTTACTCCTACGAGCAGTACTTC. Residues: CAWSVPRGYSYEQYF.

This clonotype was observed many times. An end of the junction differs from the germline gene, which may be a read error. The rearrangement joins TRBV20-1 to TRBJ2-5, with 10 bases matching TRBD2. This CDR3 contains 12 residues. Germline V gene data show CDR1 as DFQATT and CDR2 as SNEGSKA (reference sequence). The CDR3 nucleotides read TGCAGTCCTAGCGGGAGTTCAGAGACCCAGTACTTC. Translation: CSPSGSSETQYF.

This clonotype occurred many times. The rearrangement uses TRBV10-3 and TRBJ2-5; either TRBD1 or TRBD2 may supply D (5 bases each). V lost 6 bases and J 3 bases, leaving 8 bases between the germline ends. The CDR3 totals 12 residues. Germline loops: CDR1 ENHRY, CDR2 SYGVKD. The CDR3 DNA is TGTGCCATCAGGGGGGAGAAAGAGACCCAGTACTTC. Translating gives CAIRGEKETQYF.

This clonotype has a handful of counts. V usage is TRBV20-1 and J usage is TRBJ2-1; 7 bases fit TRBD2. The germline V gene encodes CDR1 DFQATT and CDR2 SNEGSKA (reference sequence). V lost 5 bases, J lost 4 bases, and 8 bases stayed unmatched. The CDR3 has 14 residues. CDR3 coding DNA: TGCAGTGCTTCCCGAGGCGGGGGTTACAATGAGCAGTTCTTC. This translates into CSASRGGGYNEQFF.

This clonotype turned up a few times. The CDR3 DNA is TGTGCCAGCAGCACTGAGACGGCTACGCAGTATTTT. This translates into CASSTETATQYF. The chain joins TRBV5-5 to TRBJ2-3; D unclear. Germline CDR1 SGHKS, CDR2 YYEKEE (reference sequence). The germline V and J ends were trimmed by 4 bases and 8 bases, with 11 bases remaining between them. This CDR3 has 12 residues.

The chain recombines TRBV5-1 with TRBJ2-7; D unclear. The V and J ends lost 0 bases and 3 bases respectively, with 10 bases between them. CDR1 and CDR2 from the germline V gene are SGHRS and YFSETQ. The CDR3 consists of 14 residues. The CDR3 sequence: CASSLEGLVYEQYF. The CDR3 DNA reads as TGCGCCAGCAGCTTGGAAGGGCTAGTCTACGAGCAGTACTTC.

This clonotype was seen a handful of times. This chain uses TRBV20-1 with TRBJ1-3; D is uncertain. Germline CDR1 is DFQATT and CDR2 is SNEGSKA (reference sequence). Trimming pared 5 bases from V and 4 bases from J, leaving 12 bases between. The CDR3 is 13 residues long. The CDR3 loop is CSALAGVGNTIYF. CDR3 DNA: TGCAGTGCTCTAGCGGGTGTCGGAAACACCATATATTTT.

This clonotype was counted at least ten times. The chain is built from TRBV13 and TRBJ1-1; 8 bases agree with TRBD1. The CDR3 contains 12 residues. Germline lookup yields CDR1 PRHDT and CDR2 FYEKMQ (reference sequence). Trimming took 5 bases from V and 7 from J; bases not matched to a gene: 3. CDR3 DNA sequence: TGTGCCAGCAGCCCCACAGGGGGTGAAGCTTTCTTT. Translation gives CASSPTGGEAFF.

This clonotype has a count of ten or more. The chain links TRBV6-1 to TRBJ2-5; D is ambiguous. V was shortened by 5 bases and J by 5 bases, with 15 bases between the two germline ends. The CDR3 has 14 amino acids. Per the germline V gene, CDR1 is MNHNS and CDR2 is SASEGT. The CDR3 is CASSSSYGMETQYF. The CDR3 DNA reads as TGTGCCAGCAGTTCCTCATACGGAATGGAGACCCAGTACTTC.

The V call is TRBV27, the J call TRBJ1-4; 7 bases are a match to TRBD1. The V and J ends lost 11 bases and 7 bases, in that order; junction bases with no gene match: 10. From germline, CDR1 is MNHEY and CDR2 SMNVEV (reference sequence). The CDR3 has 13 residues. Written as DNA, the CDR3 is TGTGCCGCCCGACAGGGTTTCGGTGAAAAACTGTTTTTT. Protein product: CAARQGFGEKLFF.

The CDR3: CSATSGGNSNQPQHF. For the CDR3, the DNA is TGCAGTGCAACCTCAGGCGGAAATAGCAATCAGCCCCAGCATTTT. The chain joins TRBV20-1 to TRBJ1-5; D ambiguous. Between the trimmed V and J ends, which lost 6 bases and 0 bases, there was a span of 15 bases. The germline V gene encodes CDR1 DFQATT and CDR2 SNEGSKA (reference sequence). The CDR3 consists of 15 residues.

This clonotype was detected many times. The chain carries TRBV18 and TRBJ1-1, with D perhaps TRBD1 (5 bases). V gave up 1 base and J gave up 1 base, with 13 bases separating them. Germline CDR1 reads KGHSH; CDR2 reads LQKENI. This CDR3 comprises 16 residues. This CDR3 reads CASSPRSGGWNTEAFF. For the CDR3, the DNA is TGTGCCAGCTCACCACGATCGGGGGGGTGGAACACTGAAGCTTTCTTT.

This clonotype was seen only a few times. J is TRBJ2-2 and V is TRBV11-2, with 10 bases identical to TRBD1. This CDR3 spans 15 amino acids. In germline, CDR1 is SGHAT, CDR2 FQNNGV. With V trimmed by 5 bases and J by 4 bases, 4 bases remained unmatched. DNA for the CDR3: TGTGCCAGCAGCGGAAGGACAGGGGGCACCGGGGAGCTGTTTTTT. Translation gives CASSGRTGGTGELFF.

This clonotype has more than one count but fewer than ten. The rearrangement links TRBV6-1 to TRBJ2-1, with 7 bases aligning to TRBD1. The CDR3 has 15 residues. J gave up 8 bases and V 6 bases, and 13 bases lay outside the gene matches. Germline CDR1 is MNHNS and CDR2 is SASEGT. The CDR3 DNA reads as TGTGCCAGCAGACAGACAGGGTCCCTCCTGGATGAGCAGTTCTTC. Translated, it gives CASRQTGSLLDEQFF.

This clonotype was found many times. V gene TRBV28 combines with J gene TRBJ1-5, with no clear D. The germline gives CDR1 MDHEN, CDR2 SYDVKM. This CDR3 has 12 amino acids. V was trimmed by 6 bases and J by 7 bases, leaving 10 bases between them. The CDR3 loop reads CASRDRPQPQHF. CDR3 nucleotide sequence: TGTGCCAGCAGGGACCGACCACAGCCCCAGCATTTT. Full variable domain (outside the CDR3, taken from reference TRBV28 and TRBJ1-5): DVKVTQSSRYLVKRTGEKVFLECVQDMDHENMFWYRQDPGLGLRLIYFSYDVKMKEKGDIPEGYSVSREKKERFSLILESASTNQTSMYLCASRDRPQPQHFGDGTRLSIL.

With respect to this clonotype: A read error may be the cause here, since a much bigger clone is one base away. V usage is TRBV12-3 or TRBV12-4 and J usage is TRBJ2-5; D possibly matches TRBD1 or TRBD2 (6 bases each). The CDR3 covers 15 residues. In DNA form, the CDR3 reads TGTGACAGCAGTTTAGGTCCGGGGGCTTCGGAGACCCAGTACTTC. Translating gives CDSSLGPGASETQYF.